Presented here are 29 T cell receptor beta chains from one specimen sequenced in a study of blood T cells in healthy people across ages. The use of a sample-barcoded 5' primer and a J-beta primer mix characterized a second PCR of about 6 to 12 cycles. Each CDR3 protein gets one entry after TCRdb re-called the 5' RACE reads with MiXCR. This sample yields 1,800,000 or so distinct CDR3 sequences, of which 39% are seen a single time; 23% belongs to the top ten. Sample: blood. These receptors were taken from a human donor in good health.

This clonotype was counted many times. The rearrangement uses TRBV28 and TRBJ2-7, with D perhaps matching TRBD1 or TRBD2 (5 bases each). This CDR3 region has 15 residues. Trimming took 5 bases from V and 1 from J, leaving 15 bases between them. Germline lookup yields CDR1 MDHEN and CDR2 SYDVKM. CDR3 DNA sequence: TGTGCCAGCAGTCTCCCCGGGACGGGTTCCTACGAGCAGTACTTC. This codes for CASSLPGTGSYEQYF.

This CDR3 reads CASRAQGWTGELFF. The CDR3, as DNA: TGTGCCAGCAGGGCGCAAGGGTGGACCGGGGAGCTGTTTTTT. The chain employs TRBV28 and TRBJ2-2; D not certain. The CDR3 has 14 residues. V was clipped by 6 bases and J by 5 bases, with 13 bases between them. CDR1 and CDR2 from the germline V gene are MDHEN and SYDVKM.

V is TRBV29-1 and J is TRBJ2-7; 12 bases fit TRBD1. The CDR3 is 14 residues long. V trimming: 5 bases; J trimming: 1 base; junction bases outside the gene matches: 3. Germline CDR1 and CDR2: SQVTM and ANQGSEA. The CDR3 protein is CSVWGQGASYEQYF. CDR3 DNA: TGCAGCGTTTGGGGACAGGGGGCGTCCTACGAGCAGTACTTC.

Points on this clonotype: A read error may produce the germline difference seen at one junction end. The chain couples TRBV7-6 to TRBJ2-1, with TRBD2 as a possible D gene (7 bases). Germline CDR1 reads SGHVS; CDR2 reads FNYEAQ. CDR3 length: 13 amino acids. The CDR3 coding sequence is TGTACCAGCAGCCTAGGGGGGGTCAATGAGCAGTTCTTC. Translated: CTSSLGGVNEQFF.

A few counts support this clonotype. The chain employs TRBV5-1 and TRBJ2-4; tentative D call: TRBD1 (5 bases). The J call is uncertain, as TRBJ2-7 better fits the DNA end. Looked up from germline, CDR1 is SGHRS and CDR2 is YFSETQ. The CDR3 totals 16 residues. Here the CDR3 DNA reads TGCGCCAGCAGCTTGGGGTTGGCGGACACAACCTTCGAGCAGTACTTC. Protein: CASSLGLADTTFEQYF.

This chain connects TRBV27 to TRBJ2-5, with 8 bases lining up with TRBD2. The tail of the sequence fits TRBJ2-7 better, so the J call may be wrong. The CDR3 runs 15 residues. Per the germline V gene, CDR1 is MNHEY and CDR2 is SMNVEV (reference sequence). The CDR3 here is CASSLIAGNTGEQYF. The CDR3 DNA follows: TGTGCCAGCAGCTTGATAGCGGGGAATACAGGCGAGCAGTACTTC.

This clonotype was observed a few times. This CDR3 is CATSVASGFVNEQFF. In DNA, the CDR3 is TGTGCCACCAGTGTAGCCAGCGGGTTCGTCAATGAGCAGTTCTTC. The chain carries TRBV24-1 and TRBJ2-1; D might be TRBD2 (6 bases). Germline-derived CDR1 and CDR2 are KGHDR and SFDVKD. The length of the CDR3 is 15 residues. Trimming took off 5 bases at V and 6 bases at J, with 16 bases between the two ends.

The CDR3 DNA reads as TGCAGTGCTAGAGATTCGAGGGTAGCGGCCTCCTACGAGCAGTACTTC. The encoded protein is CSARDSRVAASYEQYF. This rearrangement joins TRBV20-1 to TRBJ2-7; TRBD2 is a possible D gene (6 bases). This CDR3 spans 16 amino acids. CDR1 and CDR2 from the germline V gene are DFQATT and SNEGSKA (reference sequence). The V and J ends lost 0 bases and 0 bases respectively, with 15 bases between them.

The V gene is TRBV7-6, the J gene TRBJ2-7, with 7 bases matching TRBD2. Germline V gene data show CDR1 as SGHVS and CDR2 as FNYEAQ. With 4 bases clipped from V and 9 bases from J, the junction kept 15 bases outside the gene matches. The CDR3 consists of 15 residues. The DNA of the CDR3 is TGTGCCAGCAGCTCCTCGTGGGAGGGAGGTTTTGGGCAGTACTTC. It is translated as CASSSSWEGGFGQYF. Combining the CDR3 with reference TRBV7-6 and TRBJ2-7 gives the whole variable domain GAGVSQSPRYKVTKRGQDVALRCDPISGHVSLYWYRQALGQGPEFLTYFNYEAQQDKSGLPNDRFSAERPEGSISTLTIQRTEQRDSAMYRCASSSSWEGGFGQYFGPGTRLTVT.

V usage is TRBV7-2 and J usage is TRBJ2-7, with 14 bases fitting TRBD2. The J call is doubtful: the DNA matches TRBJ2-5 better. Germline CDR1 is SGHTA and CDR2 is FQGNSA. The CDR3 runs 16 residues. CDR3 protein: CASSQRGLAGEETQYF. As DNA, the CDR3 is TGTGCCAGCAGCCAAAGGGGACTAGCGGGGGAAGAGACCCAGTACTTC.

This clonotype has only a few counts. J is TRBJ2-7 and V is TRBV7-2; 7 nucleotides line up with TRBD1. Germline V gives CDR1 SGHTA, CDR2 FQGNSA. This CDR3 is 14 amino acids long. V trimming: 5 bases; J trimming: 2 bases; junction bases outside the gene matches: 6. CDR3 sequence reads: CASSNMGQPYEQYF. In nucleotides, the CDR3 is TGTGCCAGCAGCAACATGGGACAGCCCTACGAGCAGTACTTC.

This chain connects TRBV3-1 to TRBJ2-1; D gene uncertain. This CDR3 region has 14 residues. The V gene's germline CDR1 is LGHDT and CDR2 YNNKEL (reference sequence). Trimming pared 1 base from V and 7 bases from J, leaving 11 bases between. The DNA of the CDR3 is TGTGCCAGCAGCCAAGCCCACAGTCAAAATGAGCAGTTCTTC. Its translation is CASSQAHSQNEQFF.

CDR3 loop: CASSESTGSGEQFF. CDR3 nucleotide sequence: TGTGCCAGCAGTGAGTCAACAGGGTCGGGTGAGCAGTTCTTC. The V call is TRBV2, the J call TRBJ2-1; tentative D call: TRBD1 (6 bases). Germline CDR1 SNHLY, CDR2 FYNNEI. Trimming left V 3 bases short and J 9 bases short, with 15 bases between. This CDR3 comprises 14 residues. The full variable domain, completed using reference TRBV2 and TRBJ2-1, is EPEVTQTPSHQVTQMGQEVILRCVPISNHLYFYWYRQILGQKVEFLVSFYNNEISEKSEIFDDQFSVERPDGSNFTLKIRSTKLEDSAMYFCASSESTGSGEQFFGPGTRLTVL.

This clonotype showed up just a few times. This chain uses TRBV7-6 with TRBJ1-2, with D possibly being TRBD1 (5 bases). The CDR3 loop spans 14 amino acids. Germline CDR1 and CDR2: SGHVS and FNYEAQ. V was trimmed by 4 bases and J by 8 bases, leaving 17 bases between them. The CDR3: CASSSRGSPGGYTF. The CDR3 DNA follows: TGTGCCAGCAGCTCCCGGGGGAGCCCTGGGGGCTACACCTTC.

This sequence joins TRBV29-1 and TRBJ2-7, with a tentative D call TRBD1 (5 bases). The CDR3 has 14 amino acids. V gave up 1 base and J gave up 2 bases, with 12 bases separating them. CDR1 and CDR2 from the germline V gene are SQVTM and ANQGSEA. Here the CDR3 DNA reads TGCAGCGTTGAAGTAGCCAGGGTGCCCTACGAGCAGTACTTC. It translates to CSVEVARVPYEQYF.

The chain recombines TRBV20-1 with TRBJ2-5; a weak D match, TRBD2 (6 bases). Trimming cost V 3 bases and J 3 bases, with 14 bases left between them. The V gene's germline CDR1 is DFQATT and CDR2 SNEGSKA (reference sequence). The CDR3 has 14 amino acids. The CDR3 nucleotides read TGCAGTGCTAGTGGAGGAGGGGCCGAAGAGACCCAGTACTTC. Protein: CSASGGGAEETQYF.

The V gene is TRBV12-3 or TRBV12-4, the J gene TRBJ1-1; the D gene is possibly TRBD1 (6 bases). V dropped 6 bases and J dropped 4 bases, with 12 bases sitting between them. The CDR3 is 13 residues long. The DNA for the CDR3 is TGTGCCAGCAGATACAGGGAATCCACTGAAGCTTTCTTT. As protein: CASRYRESTEAFF.

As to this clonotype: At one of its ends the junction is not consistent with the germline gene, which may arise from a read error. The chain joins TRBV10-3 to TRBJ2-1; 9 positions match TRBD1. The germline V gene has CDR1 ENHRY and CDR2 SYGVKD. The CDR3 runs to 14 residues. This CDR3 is CAITGGRSSDEQFF. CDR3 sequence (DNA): TGTGCTATCACAGGGGGCCGAAGTTCAGATGAGCAGTTCTTC.

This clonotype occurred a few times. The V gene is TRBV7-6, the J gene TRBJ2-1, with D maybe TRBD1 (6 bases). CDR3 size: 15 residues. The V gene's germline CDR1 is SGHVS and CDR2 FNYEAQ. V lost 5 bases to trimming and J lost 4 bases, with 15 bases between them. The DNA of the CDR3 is TGTGCCAGCAGCGGGGGCGGGTCGATGTACAATGAGCAGTTCTTC. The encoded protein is CASSGGGSMYNEQFF.

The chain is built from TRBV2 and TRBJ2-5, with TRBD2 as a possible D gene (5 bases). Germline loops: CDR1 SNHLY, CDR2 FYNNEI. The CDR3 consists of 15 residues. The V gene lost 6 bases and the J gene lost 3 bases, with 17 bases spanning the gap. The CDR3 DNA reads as TGTGCCAGCAGCCCCGCTTGGGCTAGCAAAGAGACCCAGTACTTC. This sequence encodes CASSPAWASKETQYF.

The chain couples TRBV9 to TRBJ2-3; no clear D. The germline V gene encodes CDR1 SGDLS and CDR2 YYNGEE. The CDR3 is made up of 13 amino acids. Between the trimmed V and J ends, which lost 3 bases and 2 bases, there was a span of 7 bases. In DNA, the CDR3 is TGTGCCAGCAGCGGAGACTTCACAGATACGCAGTATTTT. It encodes CASSGDFTDTQYF.

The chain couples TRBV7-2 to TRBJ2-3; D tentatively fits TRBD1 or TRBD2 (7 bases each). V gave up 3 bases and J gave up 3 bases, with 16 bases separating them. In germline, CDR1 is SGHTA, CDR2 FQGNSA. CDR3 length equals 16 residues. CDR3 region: CASSLWGEGATDTQYF. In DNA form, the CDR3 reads TGTGCCAGCAGCTTGTGGGGGGAGGGGGCGACAGATACGCAGTATTTT.

The chain's CDR3 is CASSRTSGGALGDTQYF. The CDR3, as DNA: TGTGCCAGCAGTCGGACTAGCGGGGGGGCCCTCGGAGATACGCAGTATTTT. V usage is TRBV12-3 or TRBV12-4 and J usage is TRBJ2-3, with 15 bases lining up with TRBD2. Trimming took 5 bases from V and 5 from J; bases not matched to a gene: 8. The CDR3 is made up of 17 amino acids.

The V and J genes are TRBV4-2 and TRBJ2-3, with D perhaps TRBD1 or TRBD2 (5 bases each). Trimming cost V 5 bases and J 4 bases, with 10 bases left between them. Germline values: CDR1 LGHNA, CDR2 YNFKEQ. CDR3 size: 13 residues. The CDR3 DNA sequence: TGTGCCAGCAGCGAGGGGTGGGCAGATACGCAGTATTTT. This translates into CASSEGWADTQYF.

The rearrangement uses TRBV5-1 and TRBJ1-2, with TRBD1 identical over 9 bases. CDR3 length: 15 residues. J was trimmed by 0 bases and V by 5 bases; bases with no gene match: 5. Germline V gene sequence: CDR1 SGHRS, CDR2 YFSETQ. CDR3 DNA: TGCGCCAGCAGAACCGGGACAGGGTCTAACTATGGCTACACCTTC. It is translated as CASRTGTGSNYGYTF.

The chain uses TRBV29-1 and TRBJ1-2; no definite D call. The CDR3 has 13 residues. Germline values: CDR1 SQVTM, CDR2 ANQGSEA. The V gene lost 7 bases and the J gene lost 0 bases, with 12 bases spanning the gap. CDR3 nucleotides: TGCAGCGCTGGACGGGCAGCTAACTATGGCTACACCTTC. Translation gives CSAGRAANYGYTF.

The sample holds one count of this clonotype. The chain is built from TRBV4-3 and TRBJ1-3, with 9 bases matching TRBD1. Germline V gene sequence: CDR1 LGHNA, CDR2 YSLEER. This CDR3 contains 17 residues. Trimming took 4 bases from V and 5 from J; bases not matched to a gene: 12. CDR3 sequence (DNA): TGCGCCAGCAGCCCGACGAACGGCGGGACAGGGAGAAACACCATATATTTT. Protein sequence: CASSPTNGGTGRNTIYF.

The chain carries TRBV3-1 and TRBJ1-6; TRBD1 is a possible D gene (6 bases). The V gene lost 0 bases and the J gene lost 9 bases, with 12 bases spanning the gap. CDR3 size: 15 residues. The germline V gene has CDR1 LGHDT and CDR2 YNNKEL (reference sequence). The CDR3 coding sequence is TGTGCCAGCAGCCAAGAAATCACAGGGAGTTCACCCCTCCACTTT. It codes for CASSQEITGSSPLHF.

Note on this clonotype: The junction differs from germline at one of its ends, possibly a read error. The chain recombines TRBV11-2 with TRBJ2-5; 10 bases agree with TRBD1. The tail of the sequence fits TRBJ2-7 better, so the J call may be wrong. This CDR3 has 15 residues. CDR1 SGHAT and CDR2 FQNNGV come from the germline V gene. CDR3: CANSSRQGAMYEQYF. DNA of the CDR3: TGTGCCAACAGCTCAAGACAGGGGGCCATGTACGAGCAGTACTTC.